This entry lists 10 T cell receptor beta chains sequenced from one sample in a study of early stage breast cancer tumors. Clones were sequenced by immunoSEQ multiplex PCR, and TCRdb holds only the in-frame ones, with some missing. This table holds about 53,000 clones, about nine tenths found once. Specimen: blood. The receptors originated from a person aged 65-85 years with breast cancer.

This chain links TRBV5-1 with TRBJ2-7, with 13 bases fitting TRBD2. The germline V gene encodes CDR1 SGHRS and CDR2 YFSETQ. The CDR3 extends over 18 amino acids. With 0 bases clipped from V and 0 bases from J, the junction kept 6 bases outside the gene matches. The CDR3 loop reads CASSLGGTSGTISYEQYF. CDR3 coding DNA: TGCGCCAGCAGCTTGGGCGGGACTAGCGGGACGATCTCCTACGAGCAGTACTTC.

V gene TRBV10-3 combines with J gene TRBJ2-3, with 7 positions matching TRBD1. Germline-derived CDR1 and CDR2 are ENHRY and SYGVKD. The CDR3 is 14 residues long. Trimming took 6 bases from V and 1 from J; bases not matched to a gene: 4. In nucleotides, the CDR3 is TGTGCCATCAGAAGACAGGGACGCACAGATACGCAGTATTTT. This codes for CAIRRQGRTDTQYF.

This clone was seen a handful of times. The CDR3 region is CASSLAASGSYEQYF. In nucleotides, the CDR3 is TGCGCCAGCAGCTTGGCGGCTAGCGGGAGCTACGAGCAGTACTTC. This rearrangement joins TRBV5-1 to TRBJ2-7, with TRBD2 matching 10 bases. Germline V gene sequence: CDR1 SGHRS, CDR2 YFSETQ. V shed 0 bases, J shed 3 bases, and the junction held 3 bases outside the gene matches. The CDR3 length is 15 residues.

This chain links TRBV7-6 with TRBJ2-1, with 11 bases aligning to TRBD2. Unmatched junction bases numbered 8, after V lost 5 bases and J lost 8 bases. Germline V gene data show CDR1 as SGHVS and CDR2 as FNYEAQ. This CDR3 has 15 amino acids. The CDR3: CASSLRLAGNDEQFF. The CDR3 DNA follows: TGTGCCAGCAGCCTACGACTAGCGGGGAACGATGAGCAGTTCTTC.

V gene TRBV10-3 combines with J gene TRBJ1-2, with 7 nucleotides matching TRBD1. Trimming took 0 bases from V and 0 from J; bases not matched to a gene: 10. Germline V gene sequence: CDR1 ENHRY, CDR2 SYGVKD. CDR3 length: 18 amino acids. As DNA, the CDR3 is TGTGCCATCAGTGAGTCTCAACACAGGGGACTAGCTAACTATGGCTACACCTTC. Protein sequence: CAISESQHRGLANYGYTF.

This clone has a single count. This chain links TRBV19 with TRBJ2-1; tentative D call: TRBD1 (5 bases). Germline CDR1 reads LNHDA; CDR2 reads SQIVND (reference sequence). The CDR3 is 16 residues long. Trimming stripped 0 bases from V and 0 bases from J, with 9 bases between. CDR3 loop: CASSIDTGVSYNEQFF. CDR3 sequence (DNA): TGTGCCAGTAGTATAGATACAGGTGTCTCCTACAATGAGCAGTTCTTC.

This chain joins TRBV5-1 and TRBJ1-1; maybe TRBD1 (6 bases). V lost 3 bases and J lost 4, with 13 bases in between. CDR1 is SGHRS, CDR2 YFSETQ, per germline. The CDR3 consists of 14 residues. CDR3 loop: CASSWTVGTTEAFF. The CDR3 region has the DNA TGCGCCAGCAGCTGGACAGTGGGGACCACTGAAGCTTTCTTT.

The chain joins TRBV30 to TRBJ2-3; the D is unclear. The length of the CDR3 is 13 residues. Germline V gene lookup returns CDR1 GTSNPN and CDR2 SVGIG (reference sequence). V lost 3 bases to trimming and J lost 7 bases, with 14 bases between them. Here the CDR3 DNA reads TGTGCCTGGAGATTTCAACCGGTTTATACGCAGTATTTT. Its translation: CAWRFQPVYTQYF.

The chain couples TRBV19 to TRBJ1-2; TRBD1 is a possible D gene (6 bases). The CDR3 totals 14 residues. V lost 6 bases and J 6 bases, leaving 17 bases between the germline ends. In germline, CDR1 is LNHDA, CDR2 SQIVND (reference sequence). CDR3 nucleotides: TGTGCCAGTAGCCCCCCAGCAGGGGTTCATGGCTACACCTTC. Amino acids: CASSPPAGVHGYTF.

The CDR3 spells CASSPSGLTRELFF. CDR3 nucleotides: TGTGCCAGCTCACCATCCGGGTTAACCCGGGAGCTGTTTTTT. V is TRBV18 and J is TRBJ2-2; D ambiguous. CDR3 length: 14 amino acids. Trimming removed 2 bases at V and 9 bases at J, with 13 bases between. Germline V gives CDR1 KGHSH, CDR2 LQKENI.